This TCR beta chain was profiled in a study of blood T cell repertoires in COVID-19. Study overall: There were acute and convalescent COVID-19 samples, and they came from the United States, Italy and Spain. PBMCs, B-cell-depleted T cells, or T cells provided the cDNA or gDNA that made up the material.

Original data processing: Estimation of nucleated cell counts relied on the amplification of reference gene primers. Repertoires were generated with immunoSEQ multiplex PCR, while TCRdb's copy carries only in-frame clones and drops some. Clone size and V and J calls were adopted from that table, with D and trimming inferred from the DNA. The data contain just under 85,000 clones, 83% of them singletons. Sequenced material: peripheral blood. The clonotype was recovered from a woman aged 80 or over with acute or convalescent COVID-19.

The CDR3 here is CASRGQRFSGANVLTF. CDR3 DNA: TGTGCCAGTAGGGGACAGCGTTTCTCTGGGGCCAACGTCCTGACTTTC. The chain is built from TRBV19 and TRBJ2-6, with TRBD1 matching 7 bases. Looked up from germline, CDR1 is LNHDA and CDR2 is SQIVND (reference sequence). There are 16 residues in the CDR3. V shed 6 bases, J shed 0 bases, and the junction held 5 bases outside the gene matches.